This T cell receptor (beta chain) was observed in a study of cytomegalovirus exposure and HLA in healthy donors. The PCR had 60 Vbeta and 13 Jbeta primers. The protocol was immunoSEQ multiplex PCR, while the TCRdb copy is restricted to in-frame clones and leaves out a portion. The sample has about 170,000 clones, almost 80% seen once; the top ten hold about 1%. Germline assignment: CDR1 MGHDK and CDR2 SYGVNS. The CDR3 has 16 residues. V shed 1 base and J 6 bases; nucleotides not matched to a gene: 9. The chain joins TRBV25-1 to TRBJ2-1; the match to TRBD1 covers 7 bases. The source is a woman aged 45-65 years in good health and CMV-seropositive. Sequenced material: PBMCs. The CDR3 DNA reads TGTGCCAGCAGTGAATCGCCGGACAGGACTCCCAATGAGCAGTTCTTC. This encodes CASSESPDRTPNEQFF. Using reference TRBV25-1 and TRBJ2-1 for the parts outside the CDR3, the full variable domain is EADIYQTPRYLVIGTGKKITLECSQTMGHDKMYWYQQDPGMELHLIHYSYGVNSTEKGDLSSESTVSRIRTEHFPLTLESARPSHTSQYLCASSESPDRTPNEQFFGPGTRLTVL.